This T cell receptor beta chain emerged from a study of shared clonotypes between healthy human individuals. This clone was counted only a few times. Using immunoSEQ multiplex PCR, the repertoire was profiled, and TCRdb retains in-frame clones only, with some absent. The sample has more than 550,000 clones; 72% are singletons. Between the trimmed V and J ends, which lost 0 bases and 6 bases, there was a span of 15 bases. The CDR3 totals 15 residues. CDR1 and CDR2 (germline): SGHRS, YFSETQ. The TCR comes from a woman aged 30 to 39 in good health. V usage is TRBV5-1 and J usage is TRBJ1-2; tentatively, D is TRBD1 (5 bases). The sample taken for sequencing was memory CD4+ T cells sorted from blood. The subset was: CD45RA-negative fraction. The CDR3 bases are TGCGCCAGCAGCTTGGTGGGGCTTGAGTTGAATGGCTACACCTTC. This sequence encodes CASSLVGLELNGYTF.